Listed here are 27 T cell receptor beta chains from one sample, sequenced in a study of T cell clonotyping in hematopoietic cell transplantation. Time point here: recipient sample about 28 days before transplant, after cytoreduction. TCRdb keeps only in-frame clones here, not all; method: immunoSEQ multiplex PCR. Of about 10,000 clones listed, 80% to 95% are singletons. Sample: peripheral blood mononuclear cells, taken before stem cell transplant. These receptors were collected from a woman aged 40 to 50 with acute myeloid leukemia. Some clones in this sample may be carry-over from other donors' samples.

The V call is TRBV4-1, the J call TRBJ1-4; no firm D call. Trimming left V 3 bases short and J 1 base short, with 12 bases between. Germline V gene lookup returns CDR1 MGHRA and CDR2 YSYEKL. The CDR3 is made up of 16 amino acids. CDR3 protein: CASSQVLGGTNEKLFF. The CDR3 DNA reads TGCGCCAGCAGCCAGGTTCTGGGAGGAACTAATGAAAAACTGTTTTTT.

In nucleotides, the CDR3 is TGCAGCTCGCTCGGGGGGGGTCAAGAGACCCAGTACTTC. The encoded protein is CSSLGGGQETQYF. The chain links TRBV29-1 to TRBJ2-5, with 8 bases identical to TRBD2. Per the germline V gene, CDR1 is SQVTM and CDR2 is ANQGSEA. The CDR3 length is 13 residues. Germline trimming cut 8 bases from V and 2 bases from J; bases unmatched to any gene: 7.

The chain carries TRBV6-4 and TRBJ2-7, with 7 nucleotides matching TRBD2. With 0 bases clipped from V and 2 bases from J, the junction kept 4 bases outside the gene matches. The germline CDR1 and CDR2 sequences are MRHNA and SNTAGT. The length of the CDR3 is 15 residues. For the CDR3, the DNA is TGTGCCAGCAGTGACTCGGCGGGAGCGCCCTACGAGCAGTACTTC. It yields the protein CASSDSAGAPYEQYF.

The genes are TRBV2 and TRBJ2-3; D remains unclear. This CDR3 contains 10 residues. Germline CDR1 SNHLY, CDR2 FYNNEI. V lost 4 bases and J lost 10, with 6 bases in between. The CDR3 DNA sequence: TGTGCCAGCAGTGGTTTGGCGCAGTATTTT. It specifies CASSGLAQYF.

The CDR3 is CASSLGTGNYGYTF. CDR3 in DNA: TGTGCCAGCAGCTTAGGTACAGGGAACTATGGCTACACCTTC. The rearrangement links TRBV7-2 to TRBJ1-2; D might be TRBD1 (6 bases). Germline values: CDR1 SGHTA, CDR2 FQGNSA. This CDR3 region has 14 residues. Trimming removed 1 base from V and 2 bases from J, with 8 bases in between.

In this sample, this clone turned up once. This chain uses TRBV2 with TRBJ2-7; no reliable D call. CDR3 length equals 12 residues. Germline V gene lookup returns CDR1 SNHLY and CDR2 FYNNEI. The V gene lost 6 bases and the J gene lost 3 bases, with 9 bases spanning the gap. The CDR3 loop is CASSTDLYEQYF. CDR3 nucleotides: TGTGCCAGCAGCACAGACCTCTACGAGCAGTACTTC.

This clone has just a few counts. The V call is TRBV5-1, the J call TRBJ1-2, with 8 bases lining up with TRBD1. There are 17 residues in the CDR3. Germline CDR1 and CDR2: SGHRS and YFSETQ. Losses at the gene ends were 1 base for V and 4 bases for J; bases not matched to a gene: 12. The CDR3 region has the DNA TGCGCCAGCAGCTTGTCAGGCGGGTCAGGGGGCATCTATGGCTACACCTTC. It encodes CASSLSGGSGGIYGYTF.

The CDR3 loop reads CASSLQLNTEAFF. In DNA form, the CDR3 reads TGTGCCTCCTCCTTGCAATTGAACACTGAAGCTTTCTTT. The chain has TRBV30 and TRBJ1-1; the D is unclear. Germline V lookup: CDR1 GTSNPN, CDR2 SVGIG (reference sequence). The ends were cut back, 7 bases at V and 0 bases at J, with 12 bases in the middle. This CDR3 region has 13 residues.

The chain joins TRBV5-6 to TRBJ2-2; the D is unclear. The CDR3 extends over 13 amino acids. Trimming pared 0 bases from V and 6 bases from J, leaving 6 bases between. Germline CDR1 is SGHDT and CDR2 is YYEEEE. The CDR3 reads CASSLGGPGELFF. In DNA form, the CDR3 reads TGTGCCAGCAGCTTGGGAGGACCCGGGGAGCTGTTTTTT.

V is TRBV11-2 and J is TRBJ1-3; TRBD1 might be the D (5 bases). The germline V gene encodes CDR1 SGHAT and CDR2 FQNNGV. The CDR3 runs to 15 residues. With 5 bases removed from V and 0 bases from J, the gap between germline ends came to 11 bases. The CDR3 here is CASSRGDSSGNTIYF. CDR3 bases: TGTGCCAGCAGCAGGGGCGACAGCTCTGGAAACACCATATATTTT.

This clone was detected once. The chain combines TRBV5-1 with TRBJ1-5; 9 bases line up with TRBD1. Germline-derived CDR1 and CDR2 are SGHRS and YFSETQ. This CDR3 is built from 13 residues. The J segment lost 5 bases and the V segment lost 4 bases, leaving 1 base of the junction unmatched. In DNA, the CDR3 is TGCGCCAGCAGCCGACAGGGGGATCAGCCCCAGCATTTT. Protein: CASSRQGDQPQHF.

V usage is TRBV10-3 and J usage is TRBJ1-1; the D is unclear. Germline V gene sequence: CDR1 ENHRY, CDR2 SYGVKD. Trimming removed 6 bases at V and 5 bases at J, with 10 bases between. This CDR3 is built from 12 residues. The CDR3: CAISVGKTEAFF. CDR3 bases: TGTGCCATCAGCGTGGGGAAAACTGAAGCTTTCTTT.

This clone was counted a single time. The chain has TRBV9 and TRBJ2-7; D is ambiguous. CDR1 SGDLS and CDR2 YYNGEE come from the germline V gene. The CDR3 is 13 amino acids. Trimming took 0 bases from V and 4 from J, leaving 8 bases between them. The CDR3 is CASSVDTSYEQYF. The CDR3 DNA reads TGTGCCAGCAGCGTAGATACTTCATACGAGCAGTACTTC. Full variable domain (remainder filled in from reference TRBV9 and TRBJ2-7): DSGVTQTPKHLITATGQRVTLRCSPRSGDLSVYWYQQSLDQGLQFLIQYYNGEERAKGNILERFSAQQFPDLHSELNLSSLELGDSALYFCASSVDTSYEQYFGPGTRLTVT.

The V gene is TRBV2, the J gene TRBJ2-3, with TRBD2 matching over 8 bases. CDR3 length equals 14 residues. The V segment lost 8 bases and the J segment 0 bases; nucleotides outside the gene matches: 4. Germline assignment: CDR1 SNHLY and CDR2 FYNNEI. CDR3: CASQLAASTDTQYF. The CDR3 DNA follows: TGTGCCAGCCAACTAGCGGCTAGCACAGATACGCAGTATTTT.

The chain couples TRBV7-2 to TRBJ2-3, with 12 bases identical to TRBD1. V lost 5 bases and J lost 5; bases outside the gene matches: 8. The CDR3 runs to 16 residues. CDR1 is SGHTA, CDR2 FQGNSA, per germline. CDR3 loop: CASSLRDRGQVDTQYF. CDR3 DNA sequence: TGTGCCAGCAGCCTCCGGGACAGGGGGCAAGTAGATACGCAGTATTTT.

This chain joins TRBV2 and TRBJ2-5, with a tentative D call TRBD1 (5 bases). V was pared by 9 bases and J by 0 bases, with 11 bases between. Germline V gives CDR1 SNHLY, CDR2 FYNNEI. The CDR3 is made up of 13 amino acids. CDR3 coding DNA: TGTGCCAGTGTCAGGGCGTACCAAGAGACCCAGTACTTC. This codes for CASVRAYQETQYF. Using reference TRBV2 and TRBJ2-5 for the parts outside the CDR3, the full variable domain is EPEVTQTPSHQVTQMGQEVILRCVPISNHLYFYWYRQILGQKVEFLVSFYNNEISEKSEIFDDQFSVERPDGSNFTLKIRSTKLEDSAMYFCASVRAYQETQYFGPGTRLLVL.

The rearrangement uses TRBV27 and TRBJ2-1; D is ambiguous. Germline-derived CDR1 and CDR2 are MNHEY and SMNVEV (reference sequence). Deletions cut 6 bases from V and 6 bases from J, with 6 bases between. The CDR3 has 11 residues. The DNA for the CDR3 is TGTGCCAGCAGCCGTACCAATGAGCAGTTCTTC. It translates to CASSRTNEQFF.

The rearrangement links TRBV19 to TRBJ2-5; unclear D gene. The CDR3 has 15 amino acids. V lost 0 bases, J lost 6 bases, and 14 bases lay in between. Germline-derived CDR1 and CDR2 are LNHDA and SQIVND (reference sequence). In DNA, the CDR3 is TGTGCCAGTAGTATAGAAGGATCAAGGGCAAAGACCCAGTACTTC. This gives the protein CASSIEGSRAKTQYF.

This chain connects TRBV27 to TRBJ2-2, with TRBD1 identical over 10 bases. This CDR3 has 17 residues. The V gene end was trimmed by 4 bases and the J gene end by 5 bases; junction bases not matched to a gene: 10. CDR1 is MNHEY, CDR2 SMNVEV, per germline (reference sequence). In DNA, the CDR3 is TGTGCCAGCAGTTCCGATCGGGACAGGGGATGGACCGGGGAGCTGTTTTTT. It is translated as CASSSDRDRGWTGELFF.

This chain connects TRBV7-9 to TRBJ1-2; no clear D. Germline V gene sequence: CDR1 SEHNR, CDR2 FQNEAQ (reference sequence). The length of the CDR3 is 15 residues. V was shortened by 4 bases and J by 2 bases, with 14 bases between the two germline ends. The CDR3 protein is CASSYNAGRNYGYTF. CDR3 bases: TGTGCCAGCAGCTATAACGCGGGCAGAAACTATGGCTACACCTTC.

The chain has TRBV7-8 and TRBJ2-7, with 8 bases fitting TRBD1. The CDR3 is made up of 16 amino acids. Germline loops: CDR1 SGHVS, CDR2 FQNEAQ. The ends lost 0 bases at V and 6 bases at J; junction bases unmatched: 10. This chain's CDR3 is CASSLAVGTQGVEQYF. CDR3 nucleotides: TGTGCCAGCAGCTTAGCCGTGGGGACACAGGGGGTCGAGCAGTACTTC.

This clone was recorded only once. The chain couples TRBV11-1 to TRBJ2-7, with D perhaps TRBD2 (6 bases). Trimming removed 3 bases from V and 3 bases from J, with 12 bases in between. Germline V lookup: CDR1 SGHAT, CDR2 FQDESV (reference sequence). The CDR3 length is 14 residues. In DNA form, the CDR3 reads TGTGCCAGCAGCTTGGGGGACTCCCTCTACGAGCAGTACTTC. The encoded protein is CASSLGDSLYEQYF.

This clone came up once. The chain uses TRBV10-3 and TRBJ2-5; D uncertain. CDR1 is ENHRY and CDR2 is SYGVKD in the germline V gene. V was trimmed by 3 bases and J by 4 bases, leaving 6 bases between them. The CDR3 runs to 12 residues. CDR3 region: CAISEIGETQYF. CDR3 nucleotide sequence: TGTGCCATCAGTGAAATCGGAGAGACCCAGTACTTC.

The chain carries TRBV30 and TRBJ1-5, with D unclear. V was pared by 1 base and J by 2 bases, with 6 bases between. The CDR3 covers 13 residues. In germline, CDR1 is GTSNPN, CDR2 SVGIG (reference sequence). In nucleotides, the CDR3 is TGTGCCTGGAGTGGAGAGGGCAATCAGCCCCAGCATTTT. It is translated as CAWSGEGNQPQHF.

The chain couples TRBV19 to TRBJ2-7, with 11 bases identical to TRBD1. The germline V gene encodes CDR1 LNHDA and CDR2 SQIVND (reference sequence). This CDR3 comprises 15 residues. The V and J ends lost 7 bases and 3 bases, in that order; junction bases with no gene match: 8. The CDR3 loop reads CASTRGTGGDYEQYF. CDR3 DNA sequence: TGTGCCAGTACCAGGGGGACAGGGGGTGACTACGAGCAGTACTTC.

V gene TRBV9 combines with J gene TRBJ1-4; TRBD1 matches 10 bases. With 3 bases clipped from V and 3 bases from J, the junction kept 5 bases outside the gene matches. The CDR3 spans 16 residues. Germline CDR1 and CDR2: SGDLS and YYNGEE. The CDR3 protein is CASSAGQGSANEKLFF. The CDR3 coding sequence is TGTGCCAGCAGCGCGGGACAGGGGAGTGCTAATGAAAAACTGTTTTTT.

This sequence joins TRBV5-5 and TRBJ1-1; no clear D gene. The V end was cut by 6 bases, the J end by 4 bases, with 19 bases between. The V gene's germline CDR1 is SGHKS and CDR2 YYEKEE (reference sequence). The CDR3 spans 15 residues. Written as DNA, the CDR3 is TGTGCCAGCACCCCAAGACAAACTATGCTCACTGAAGCTTTCTTT. Protein product: CASTPRQTMLTEAFF.